This is a list of T cell receptor beta chains from one sample in a study of Ad26.COV2.S vaccination and SARS-CoV-2 variants. Here immunoSEQ multiplex PCR was the method, and the copy in TCRdb shows in-frame clones only, minus some. Found here are about 430,000 clones, roughly 90% of them singletons; the top ten hold roughly an eighth. The sample here was peripheral blood, taken in a trial of Ad26.COV2.S vaccine versus placebo. The receptors were sampled from a person between 18 and 59 years old who received the Ad26.COV2.S COVID-19 vaccine or a placebo. Both conserved end residues are part of each CDR3. A D gene is named only where the DNA matches it firmly. Size is stated for part of the rows, as once, few or many counts, or as a class when the clone is expanded.

abundance | d_gene | j_gene | v_gene | CDR3nt | CDR3aa
- | - | TRBJ2-7 | TRBV27 | TGTGCCAGCAGTTCTTTGCAGGGGAGGTTATACGAGCAGTACTTC | CASSSLQGRLYEQYF
- | - | TRBJ2-7 | TRBV20-1 | TGCAGTGCTAGTCCTACCGGGACGGTGGCTTACGAGCAGTACTTC | CSASPTGTVAYEQYF
once | TRBD1 | TRBJ2-3 | TRBV6-5 | TGTGCCAGCAGGGACTGGACAGGGACCGAAGATACGCAGTATTTT | CASRDWTGTEDTQYF
- | TRBD1 | TRBJ2-7 | TRBV19 | TGTGCCAGTAGTCCCCGGGGACAGGGGGCTGGTTACGAGCAGTACTTC | CASSPRGQGAGYEQYF
- | TRBD2 | TRBJ2-1 | TRBV5-1 | TGCGCCAGCAGCTCCGCGGTGGGAGGGCCAAGCAGGTCCTACAATGAGCAGTTCTTC | CASSSAVGGPSRSYNEQFF
- | - | TRBJ2-3 | TRBV3-1/TRBV3-2 | TGTGCCAGCAGGGGGACGGAGACAGATACGCAGTATTTT | CASRGTETDTQYF
- | - | TRBJ1-2 | TRBV7-9 | TGTGCCAGCAGCTTATCGCTCCAAGATGGCTACACCTTC | CASSLSLQDGYTF
- | - | TRBJ2-3 | TRBV4-1 | TGCGCCTGCCAGGACGTCACTGGTGGCACAGATACGCAGTATTTT | CACQDVTGGTDTQYF
- | - | TRBJ2-1 | TRBV7-9 | TGTGCCAGCAGCTCAACAAGTGGGGTCAATGAGCAGTTCTTC | CASSSTSGVNEQFF
once | - | TRBJ1-3 | TRBV10-2 | TGCGCCACCCGGACCCTCAGTGGAAACACCATATATTTT | CATRTLSGNTIYF
- | - | TRBJ2-1 | TRBV4-2 | TGTGCCAGCAGCCAAGTAGCGCTAGGCTCCTACAATGAGCAGTTCTTC | CASSQVALGSYNEQFF
- | TRBD1 | TRBJ2-7 | TRBV6-5 | TGTGCCAGCATCTCCGGGACAGCCTTTTTCGAGCAGTACTTC | CASISGTAFFEQYF
- | - | TRBJ2-5 | TRBV30 | TGTGCCTGGAGTATGGGGGCGAAGACCCAGTACTTC | CAWSMGAKTQYF
- | - | TRBJ2-1 | TRBV11-2 | TGTGCCAGCAGCTTAGTAATTAGCTCCTACAATGAGCAGTTCTTC | CASSLVISSYNEQFF
- | - | TRBJ2-5 | TRBV5-5 | TGTGCCAGCAGCTTGGTAAGGGAGACCCAGTACTTC | CASSLVRETQYF
- | - | TRBJ1-2 | TRBV6-2/TRBV6-3 | TGTGCCAGCAGTTATGGTAGGACTAACTATGGCTACACCTTC | CASSYGRTNYGYTF
- | - | TRBJ2-3 | TRBV7-2 | TGTGCCAGCAGCACCCGACAGGGAGGAGATACGCAGTATTTT | CASSTRQGGDTQYF
- | TRBD2 | TRBJ2-1 | TRBV7-2 | TGTGCCAGCAGCCCCAGCAGCGGCGGGGGTTTCAATGAGCAGTTCTTC | CASSPSSGGGFNEQFF
- | TRBD1 | TRBJ2-3 | TRBV29-1 | TGCAGCGCCGGTTTGTTATCAGGGGGATACACAGATACGCAGTATTTT | CSAGLLSGGYTDTQYF
once | TRBD1 | TRBJ1-2 | TRBV30 | TGTGCCTGGCGGACAGGGTCCTCCTTTAACTATGGCTACACCTTC | CAWRTGSSFNYGYTF
- | - | TRBJ2-5 | TRBV6-2/TRBV6-3 | TGTGCCAGCAGTACCGCGGGGCACACACAAGAGACCCAGTACTTC | CASSTAGHTQETQYF
- | - | TRBJ1-4 | TRBV28 | TGTGCCAGCAGTTCGCCACAATTAACAAGGCCCGCTGAAAAACTGTTTTTT | CASSSPQLTRPAEKLFF
- | TRBD1 | TRBJ2-3 | TRBV2 | TGTGCCAGCCGGGACAGGGGCACAGATACGCAGTATTTT | CASRDRGTDTQYF
- | - | TRBJ2-5 | TRBV12-3/TRBV12-4 | TGTGCCAGCAGTTTTTCCCTGCAAGAGACCCAGTACTTC | CASSFSLQETQYF
- | TRBD2 | TRBJ2-7 | TRBV3-1/TRBV3-2 | TGTGCCAGCAGCCAAGATCCCGAGGGACTAGCGGGCCGCTACGAGCAGTACTTC | CASSQDPEGLAGRYEQYF
- | - | TRBJ2-7 | TRBV6-1 | TGTGCCAGCAGTGAAGCGAGTGTGAGGTACGAGCAGTACTTC | CASSEASVRYEQYF
- | - | TRBJ1-2 | TRBV5-4 | TGTGCCAGCAGCTTTCCAGGGAGCTATGGCTACACCTTC | CASSFPGSYGYTF
- | TRBD1 | TRBJ1-1 | TRBV28 | TGTGCCAGCAGACCTCGACAGGGTTGGTACACTGAAGCTTTCTTT | CASRPRQGWYTEAFF
once | TRBD1 | TRBJ1-1 | TRBV19 | TGTGCCAGTAGTATAGATCTTGTCGGGACAGGGATAAACACTGAAGCTTTCTTT | CASSIDLVGTGINTEAFF
- | - | TRBJ1-2 | TRBV4-3 | TGCGCCAGCAGTCGCGCGGGAGGGGGCTACACCTTC | CASSRAGGGYTF
- | - | TRBJ2-3 | TRBV4-3 | TGCGCCAGCAGCCAAGATAGTTACGGGAGCGGCACAGATACGCAGTATTTT | CASSQDSYGSGTDTQYF
- | TRBD2 | TRBJ2-3 | TRBV27 | TGTGCCAGCAGTACAGGTCTAGCGGGAGCTACGCAGTATTTT | CASSTGLAGATQYF
- | TRBD2 | TRBJ2-5 | TRBV5-8 | TGTGCCAGCAGCCACTCTAGCGGGAGAGCCCTTATTAAAGAGACCCAGTACTTC | CASSHSSGRALIKETQYF
- | TRBD2 | TRBJ2-1 | TRBV7-6 | TGTGCCAGCGCCTACCCCATAGCGGGAGACTACAATGAGCAGTTCTTC | CASAYPIAGDYNEQFF
- | - | TRBJ2-7 | TRBV6-2/TRBV6-3 | TGTGCCAGCAGTACGACAGTATCCTACGAGCAGTACTTC | CASSTTVSYEQYF
- | - | TRBJ1-6 | TRBV15 | TGTGCCACCAGCATAGAGGTCTTTAATTCACCCCTCCACTTT | CATSIEVFNSPLHF
- | TRBD2 | TRBJ2-1 | TRBV6-4 | TGTGCCAGCAGTGATGGGACTAGCGGGAAATTAGAGCAGTTCTTC | CASSDGTSGKLEQFF
- | - | TRBJ2-1 | TRBV6-2/TRBV6-3 | TGTGCCAGCAGTACACGACTAGAAAGTGAGCAGTTCTTC | CASSTRLESEQFF
- | - | TRBJ2-5 | TRBV7-9 | TGTGCCAGCAGCTTAGGCCAGGTCGAGACCCAGTACTTC | CASSLGQVETQYF
- | - | TRBJ2-1 | TRBV6-5 | TGTGCCAACAGAGCGGGTGAGCCGAGCAATGAGCAGTTCTTC | CANRAGEPSNEQFF
- | - | TRBJ2-1 | TRBV20-1 | TGCAGTGCTAGTAGGGACCTCACCTACAATGAGCAGTTCTTC | CSASRDLTYNEQFF
- | - | TRBJ1-1 | TRBV6-5 | TGTGCCAGCCATATTCGGTCTCTGAACACTGAAGCTTTCTTT | CASHIRSLNTEAFF
- | TRBD2 | TRBJ2-3 | TRBV7-6 | TGTGCCAGCAGTCCCACTAGCGGTAGCACAGATACGCAGTATTTT | CASSPTSGSTDTQYF